This record concerns one T cell receptor beta chain sequence. Its target is not known. This sample was taken from a study of T cells after posttransplantation cyclophosphamide. Germline-derived CDR1 and CDR2 are SEHNR and FQNEAQ (reference sequence). The CDR3 runs to 17 residues. V lost 5 bases, J lost 0 bases, and 12 bases stayed unmatched. Clones were read by immunoSEQ multiplex PCR, and TCRdb kept only the in-frame ones, dropping some. The data contain fewer than 35,000 clones, 91% of them singletons. Cells defined as naive were viable CD3+CD4+ or CD3+CD8+ and CCR7+CD45RA+CD45RO-CD95-CD27+CD28+. Peripheral blood was collected from the related graft donor on the marrow donation day. Study-level results: Tissue-infiltrating T cells from skin or gut overlapped little with blood T cells. TRB clonality was highly associated with recipient CMV seropositivity and reactivation. Later post-transplant blood repertoires were often dominated by donor CD8+ memory clones.

This receptor was identified in a man aged 25 to 40 in good health and a related stem cell transplant donor. This rearrangement joins TRBV7-9 to TRBJ2-7; TRBD1 agrees at 8 bases. Specimen: naive CD4+ T cells sorted from blood. CDR3 sequence: CASSAKRTGTGSYEQYF. The CDR3 region has the DNA TGTGCCAGCAGCGCTAAGAGGACCGGGACAGGCTCCTACGAGCAGTACTTC.